One T cell receptor beta chain is described in this entry. The protocol was immunoSEQ multiplex PCR, while the TCRdb copy is restricted to in-frame clones and leaves out a portion. The table includes around 230,000 clones, 70% to 85% detected once. V shed 6 bases and J shed 3 bases, with 17 bases lying between them. Looked up from germline, CDR1 is MNHEY and CDR2 is SVGAGI. The CDR3 loop spans 15 amino acids. These data come from a study of blood T cell repertoires in COVID-19. Sequences were obtained from PBMCs or T cells enriched from blood (not recorded which). V gene TRBV6-5 combines with J gene TRBJ1-2; D gene uncertain. The source of this sequence is a man aged 35 to 55 who had recovered from COVID-19. The CDR3, as DNA: TGTGCCAGCAGGACCCACACCAGAAGCGACTATGGCTACACCTTC. Encoded protein: CASRTHTRSDYGYTF.